The 3 T cell receptor beta chains in this list originate from one sample, sequenced in a study of blood T cells in healthy people across ages. Together with a sample-barcoded 5' primer, a J-beta primer mix was included in a second PCR lasting about 7 to 11 cycles. One entry per CDR3 protein, called by TCRdb with MiXCR from the 5' RACE reads. The repertoire holds over 1,300,000 distinct CDR3 sequences, with 59% as singletons. The sequenced material came from blood. These receptors were taken from a man aged 18 to 29 in good health.

The V gene is TRBV7-6, the J gene TRBJ2-1; D possibly corresponds to TRBD2 (6 bases). The assigned J gene may be wrong: the sequence end matches TRBJ2-7 better. There are 16 residues in the CDR3. Germline lookup yields CDR1 SGHVS and CDR2 FNYEAQ. CDR3 bases: TGTGCCAGCAGCTTACGGATAGCGGATACCTACAATGAGCAGTACTTC. Translating it yields CASSLRIADTYNEQYF.

The chain links TRBV11-2 to TRBJ1-1; D is undetermined. The CDR3 loop spans 13 amino acids. Trimming stripped 6 bases from V and 6 bases from J, with 14 bases between. Germline CDR1 reads SGHAT; CDR2 reads FQNNGV. The CDR3 DNA reads TGTGCCAGCAGTCGACCCGGGAGACCTGAAGCTTTCTTT. Its translation is CASSRPGRPEAFF.

This clonotype was seen a handful of times. The chain recombines TRBV29-1 with TRBJ2-1, with 12 bases matching TRBD2. Trimming removed 5 bases from V and 1 base from J; junction bases left unmatched: 6. CDR3 length: 16 amino acids. The germline gives CDR1 SQVTM, CDR2 ANQGSEA. The CDR3 sequence is CSVRLAGVPSYNEQFF. In DNA form, the CDR3 reads TGCAGCGTTAGACTAGCGGGGGTTCCTTCCTACAATGAGCAGTTCTTC.